This T cell receptor (beta chain) was captured in a study of blood T cell repertoires in COVID-19. As handled by the study authors: Reference gene primer amplification gave nucleated cell count estimates. The repertoire was sequenced with immunoSEQ multiplex PCR; TCRdb's copy has only in-frame clones and lacks some. V and J calls plus clone size are reproduced from that table; the DNA served to infer D and trimming. The sample has about 250,000 clones, approximately 90% seen once. Living in 20 to 30 US areas, the participants were between 18 and 89 years of age. Input material: PBMCs or T cells enriched from blood (not recorded which). This clonotype was obtained from a man aged 18-30 years who had recovered from COVID-19.

The DNA for the CDR3 is TGTGCCAGCAGTAGAGGCGGGGACAATGAGCAGTTCTTC. The encoded protein is CASSRGGDNEQFF. The genes are TRBV6-6 and TRBJ2-1; a weak D match, TRBD2 (6 bases). V gave up 5 bases and J gave up 5 bases, with 10 bases separating them. CDR3 length equals 13 residues. CDR1 is MNHNY and CDR2 is SVGAGI in the germline V gene (reference sequence).